Listed here is a single TCR beta chain. These data come from a study of graft-versus-host responses after intestinal transplantation. Turning to the study itself: After anti-thymocyte globulin induction, recipients took tacrolimus and steroids for approximately 3 years.

Stimulators, some 200,000 irradiated and violet-dye-labeled cells, were plated with some 200,000 CFSE-labeled responder cells. The assay was immunoSEQ multiplex PCR, and TCRdb's table has in-frame clones only and misses some. The sample carries about 9,000 clones, 27% recorded once. CDR3 size: 15 residues. CDR1 is LNHDA and CDR2 is SQIVND in the germline V gene (reference sequence). Trimming took 4 bases from V and 2 from J; bases not matched to a gene: 5. The receptor was derived from a human patient who was an organ donor for intestinal transplantation. Sequenced here: alloreactive CD8+ T cells from a mixed lymphocyte reaction culture, sampled before transplantation. The subset here: CFSE-low proliferating T cells sorted from roughly six-day pre-transplant mixed lymphocyte reaction (GvH or HvG direction). V gene TRBV19 combines with J gene TRBJ2-7; TRBD2 aligns across 10 bases. The CDR3 loop reads CASSRLAGSTYEQYF. The CDR3 coding sequence is TGTGCCAGTAGTAGACTAGCGGGTTCTACCTACGAGCAGTACTTC.